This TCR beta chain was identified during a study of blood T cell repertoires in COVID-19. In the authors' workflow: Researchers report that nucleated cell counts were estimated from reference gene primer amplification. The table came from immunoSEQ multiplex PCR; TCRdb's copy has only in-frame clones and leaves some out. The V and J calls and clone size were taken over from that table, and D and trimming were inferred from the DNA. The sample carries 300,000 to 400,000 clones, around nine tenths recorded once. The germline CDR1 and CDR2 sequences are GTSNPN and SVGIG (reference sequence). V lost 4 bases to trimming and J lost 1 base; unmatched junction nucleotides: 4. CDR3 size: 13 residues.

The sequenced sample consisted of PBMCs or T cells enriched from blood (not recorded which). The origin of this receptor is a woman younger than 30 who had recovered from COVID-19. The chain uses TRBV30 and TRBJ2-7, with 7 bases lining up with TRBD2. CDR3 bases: TGTGCCTGGAAGCGGGGAGTGTCCTACGAGCAGTACTTC. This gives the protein CAWKRGVSYEQYF. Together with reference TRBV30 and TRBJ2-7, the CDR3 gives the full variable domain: SQTIHQWPATLVQPVGSPLSLECTVEGTSNPNLYWYRQAAGRGLQLLFYSVGIGQISSEVPQNLSASRPQDRQFILSSKKLLLSDSGFYLCAWKRGVSYEQYFGPGTRLTVT.